A selection of T cell receptor beta chains follows, all from one sample in a study of cytotoxic CD8 clonotypes in ibrutinib-treated CLL. TCRdb's table, derived via immunoSEQ multiplex PCR, lists solely in-frame clones and lacks some. This repertoire shows about 140,000 clones, 80% found once; its top ten account for 7.5% to 8%. Specimen: PBMCs, collected after 36 months of ibrutinib treatment. These receptors were taken from a human donor with chronic lymphocytic leukemia. Both conserved end residues are part of each CDR3. D genes are given only for firm matches. Some rows have no size entry. The others give once, few or many, or a class for an expanded clone.

J gene,clone size,V gene,D gene,CDR3 DNA,CDR3 protein
TRBJ1-2,.,TRBV28,.,TGTGCCAGCAGTCCCGGACGGATCTATGGCTACACCTTC,CASSPGRIYGYTF
TRBJ1-6,.,TRBV5-1,.,TGCGCCAGCAGCGGTCCGGGCCTTGTTTCACCCCTCCACTTT,CASSGPGLVSPLHF
TRBJ2-1,few,TRBV2,TRBD1,TGTGCCAGCAGTTTAGACAGGGGGCGATACAATGAGCAGTTCTTC,CASSLDRGRYNEQFF
TRBJ2-7,few,TRBV5-1,.,TGCGCCAGCAGCTCCAACAGCAGGGGCTACGAGCAGTACTTC,CASSSNSRGYEQYF
TRBJ1-1,.,TRBV29-1,.,TGCAGCGCAGCGCAGGGGATGAACACTGAAGCTTTCTTT,CSAAQGMNTEAFF
TRBJ2-2,.,TRBV5-6,.,TGTGCCAGCAGCTTGGTGTCCGGGGAGCTGTTTTTT,CASSLVSGELFF
TRBJ1-2,.,TRBV4-1,.,TGCGCCAGCAGCCAAGATCGGCAGGACACCTATGGCTACACCTTC,CASSQDRQDTYGYTF
TRBJ1-4,few,TRBV28,TRBD1,TGTGCCAGCAGTAGTACAGGGGCAGTGAACGAAAAACTGTTTTTT,CASSSTGAVNEKLFF
TRBJ1-1,.,TRBV27,.,TGTGCCAGCAGTTTTACGGGGGTGACTGAAGCTTTCTTT,CASSFTGVTEAFF
TRBJ2-5,.,TRBV19,.,TGTGCCAGTAGTGGGGATTGGGGACAAGAGACCCAGTACTTC,CASSGDWGQETQYF
TRBJ2-5,few,TRBV19,TRBD1,TGTGCCAGTAGTATGTATGTCAGGGGGCGCCGGGAGACCCAGTACTTC,CASSMYVRGRRETQYF
TRBJ1-6,.,TRBV25-1,TRBD1,TGTGCCAGCAGGGGACAGGGGGGGCATAATTCACCCCTCCACTTT,CASRGQGGHNSPLHF
TRBJ1-4,.,TRBV4-1,.,TGCGCCAGCAGCCAAGATTTAAACAGACAAAAAGCAACTAATGAAAAACTGTTTTTT,CASSQDLNRQKATNEKLFF
TRBJ2-1,.,TRBV11-3,TRBD1,TGTGCCAGCAGCTCCGGACAGGGTCGTTATAATGAGCAGTTCTTC,CASSSGQGRYNEQFF
TRBJ1-1,.,TRBV29-1,.,TGCAGCGGACAGGTATCGGTGGACACTGAAGCTTTCTTT,CSGQVSVDTEAFF
TRBJ1-1,.,TRBV5-1,.,TGCGCCAGCAGCCCGTTCAATGGTATTGAAGCTTTCTTT,CASSPFNGIEAFF
TRBJ2-7,.,TRBV1,.,TGCACCAGCAGCCTAGAAATGGTTTACGAGCAGTACTTC,CTSSLEMVYEQYF
TRBJ2-7,.,TRBV4-1,.,TGCGCCAGCAGCCAATATGGACAGTTTGGGGCCGGAGTCTCCTACGAGCAGTACTTC,CASSQYGQFGAGVSYEQYF
TRBJ2-7,.,TRBV5-4,.,TGTGCCAGCAGCTTGGGGGGACGAAATGACTACGAGCAGTACTTC,CASSLGGRNDYEQYF
TRBJ2-1,once,TRBV27,TRBD2,TGTGCCAGCAGTTCTCCCCCACTATGGCGGGGGGGCTCTGAGCAGTTCTTC,CASSSPPLWRGGSEQFF
TRBJ2-7,once,TRBV5-1,TRBD1,TGCGCCAGCAGCTCCGGACAGGGGGCTAACGAGCAGTACTTC,CASSSGQGANEQYF
TRBJ2-2,.,TRBV5-1,.,TGCGCCAGCAGCTTCGTGGGGTTCCTCCAGTTCGCGAACACCGGGGAGCTGTTTTTT,CASSFVGFLQFANTGELFF
TRBJ2-4,.,TRBV18,.,TGTGCCAGCTCACCACTCGCCGTAGCCAAAAACATTCAGTACTTC,CASSPLAVAKNIQYF
TRBJ2-7,few,TRBV10-3,.,TGTGCCATCAGTGAGGACGGGAACCTCCCCGGCGAGCAGTACTTC,CAISEDGNLPGEQYF
TRBJ1-1,.,TRBV7-9,.,TGTGCCAGCAGTCAAAAAGGAGGGTTTGTTCGGAACACTGAAGCTTTCTTT,CASSQKGGFVRNTEAFF
TRBJ1-1,.,TRBV20-1,.,TGCAGTGCTATGCCCGGGCCTGAAGCTTTCTTT,CSAMPGPEAFF
TRBJ2-7,.,TRBV19,.,TGTGCCAGTAGTACCAACCCGGAGTGGGGGCAGCAGTACTTC,CASSTNPEWGQQYF
TRBJ2-7,.,TRBV7-2,.,TGTGCCAGCAGCCTAGGCTTAACGCTGAGTATCTACGAGCAGTACTTC,CASSLGLTLSIYEQYF
TRBJ2-5,.,TRBV18,.,TGTGCCAGCTCACCGCAACACGGGGAGAAGACCCAGTACTTC,CASSPQHGEKTQYF
TRBJ2-3,.,TRBV9,TRBD2,TGTGCCAGCAGCCCCCTTGGGACTAGGCAAGATACGCAGTATTTT,CASSPLGTRQDTQYF
TRBJ1-1,few,TRBV5-1,.,TGCGCCAGCAGCGAGGGACTGCGGACGGCTGAAGCTTTCTTT,CASSEGLRTAEAFF